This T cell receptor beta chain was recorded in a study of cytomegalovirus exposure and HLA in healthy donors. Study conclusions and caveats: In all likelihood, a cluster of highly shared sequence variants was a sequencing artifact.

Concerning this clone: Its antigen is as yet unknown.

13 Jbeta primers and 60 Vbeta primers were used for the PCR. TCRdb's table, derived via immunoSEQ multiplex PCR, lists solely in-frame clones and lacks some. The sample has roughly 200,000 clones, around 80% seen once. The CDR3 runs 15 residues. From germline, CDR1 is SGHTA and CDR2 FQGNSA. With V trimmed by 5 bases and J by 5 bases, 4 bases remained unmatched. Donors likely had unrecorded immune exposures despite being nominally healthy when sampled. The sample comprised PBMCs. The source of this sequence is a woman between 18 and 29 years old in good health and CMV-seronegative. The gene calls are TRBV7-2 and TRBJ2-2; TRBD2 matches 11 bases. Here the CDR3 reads CASSGLAGRTGELFF. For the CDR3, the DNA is TGTGCCAGCAGCGGACTAGCGGGTCGAACCGGGGAGCTGTTTTTT.